Sequencing of this T cell receptor (beta chain) was carried out in a study of OX40 agonist ivuxolimab in advanced cancers. TCRdb keeps only in-frame clones here, not all; method: immunoSEQ multiplex PCR. The sample includes more than 50,000 clones, more than 85% of them seen just once. Trimming took 4 bases from V and 0 from J, leaving 22 bases between them. This CDR3 is 18 amino acids long. Germline loops: CDR1 SGHTA, CDR2 FQGNSA. Sequencing used CD4+ or CD8+ T cells sorted from blood, obtained in a trial of the OX40 agonist ivuxolimab. This clonotype was sampled from an adult with an advanced solid tumor such as melanoma, head and neck, liver or kidney cancer. The chain links TRBV7-2 to TRBJ2-7; the D gene is possibly TRBD1 (5 bases). The CDR3 nucleotides are TGTGCCAGCAGCTCCCTCCAAGGTCAGGACATTTACTCCTACGAGCAGTACTTC. Translation: CASSSLQGQDIYSYEQYF.